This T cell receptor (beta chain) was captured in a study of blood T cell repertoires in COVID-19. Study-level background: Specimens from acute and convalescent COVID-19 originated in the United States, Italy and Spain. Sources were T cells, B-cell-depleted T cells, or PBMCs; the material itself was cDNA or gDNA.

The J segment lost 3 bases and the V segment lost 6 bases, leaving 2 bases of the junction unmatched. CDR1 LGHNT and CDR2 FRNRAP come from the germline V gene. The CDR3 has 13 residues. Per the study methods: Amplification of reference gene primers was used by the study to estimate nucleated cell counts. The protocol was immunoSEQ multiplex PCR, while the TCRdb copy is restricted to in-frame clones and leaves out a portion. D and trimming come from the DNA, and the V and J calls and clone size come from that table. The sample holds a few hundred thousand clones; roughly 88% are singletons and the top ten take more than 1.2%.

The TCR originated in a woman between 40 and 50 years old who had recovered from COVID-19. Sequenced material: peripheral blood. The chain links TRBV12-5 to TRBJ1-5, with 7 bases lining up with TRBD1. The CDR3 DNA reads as TGTGCTAGTGGGGGACAGAACAATCAGCCCCAGCATTTT. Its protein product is CASGGQNNQPQHF.